The table lists the clone carrying this TCR beta chain with a few counts. These data come from a study of shared clonotypes between healthy human individuals. V lost 3 bases, J lost 6 bases, and 9 bases lay in between. Germline CDR1 is MDHEN and CDR2 is SYDVKM. The CDR3 spans 13 residues. Cells designated naive CD8 were CD45RO-negative and were positively selected for CCR7, with terminally differentiated effector memory CD45RA+ cells excluded. Only Caucasian adults living in Nashville, Tennessee served as donors. The repertoire was sequenced with immunoSEQ multiplex PCR; TCRdb's copy has only in-frame clones and lacks some. The sample gives about 820,000 clones, more than 85% of which show up once; 24% is in the top ten.

The sequence derives from a man between 25 and 39 years old in good health. Sequencing was carried out using naive CD8+ T cells sorted from blood. This sequence joins TRBV28 and TRBJ1-5; D gene unclear. CDR3 region: CASSFRAGQPQHF. The CDR3 DNA is TGTGCCAGCAGTTTCCGTGCCGGTCAGCCCCAGCATTTT.